These 32 T cell receptor beta chains originate from one sample sequenced in a study of control samples from healthy donors and cancer patients. Only in-frame clones appear in the TCRdb table, and some are missing; sequencing was by immunoSEQ multiplex PCR. The repertoire holds 35,000 to 50,000 clones, about 90% seen once, with around 9.6% in the top ten. The sequencing input was PBMCs. These receptors were obtained from an older woman with lung cancer.

This clone was found a few times. The V call is TRBV19, the J call TRBJ1-5; D gene uncertain. V was cut by 3 bases and J by 5 bases, with 8 bases left in between. The CDR3 covers 13 residues. The germline V gene has CDR1 LNHDA and CDR2 SQIVND (reference sequence). The CDR3: CASSMGTDQPQHF. CDR3 DNA: TGTGCCAGTAGTATGGGAACAGATCAGCCCCAGCATTTT.

The V gene is TRBV4-3, the J gene TRBJ1-4, with 7 bases fitting TRBD1. Germline V gene data show CDR1 as LGHNA and CDR2 as YSLEER. V shed 1 base and J 4 bases; nucleotides not matched to a gene: 6. The CDR3 runs to 16 residues. The CDR3 DNA follows: TGCGCCAGCAGCCAAGGACCGGGACAGTTTAATGAAAAACTGTTTTTT. The encoded protein is CASSQGPGQFNEKLFF.

This clone was seen more than once but under ten times. The chain combines TRBV6-5 with TRBJ2-7; 10 positions agree with TRBD2. Germline CDR1 reads MNHEY; CDR2 reads SVGAGI. With V trimmed by 5 bases and J by 6 bases, 7 bases remained unmatched. The CDR3 has 14 amino acids. DNA for the CDR3: TGTGCCAGCAGTAAGATAGCGGGAGGTGGCGAGCAGTACTTC. This translates into CASSKIAGGGEQYF.

The chain couples TRBV6-5 to TRBJ2-7; TRBD1 or TRBD2 may be the D gene (6 bases each). Germline V gene sequence: CDR1 MNHEY, CDR2 SVGAGI. V was pared by 7 bases and J by 2 bases, with 12 bases between. The length of the CDR3 is 13 residues. CDR3 amino acids: CASTGAATYEQYF. CDR3 nucleotide sequence: TGTGCCAGCACGGGGGCCGCGACCTACGAGCAGTACTTC.

V usage is TRBV7-2 and J usage is TRBJ1-3; D is ambiguous. CDR1 and CDR2 (germline): SGHTA, FQGNSA. The CDR3 length is 15 residues. Trimming stripped 7 bases from V and 0 bases from J, with 13 bases between. The chain's CDR3 is CASIPSQDSGNTIYF. For the CDR3, the DNA is TGTGCCAGCATCCCCTCCCAGGACTCTGGAAACACCATATATTTT.

This clone was recorded only once. This chain links TRBV29-1 with TRBJ1-3; 7 bases align to TRBD1. This CDR3 region has 14 residues. CDR1 and CDR2 from the germline V gene are SQVTM and ANQGSEA. V shed 6 bases and J 4 bases; nucleotides not matched to a gene: 9. CDR3: CSVSFGQVGNTIYF. The CDR3 DNA is TGCAGCGTCTCCTTCGGACAGGTCGGAAACACCATATATTTT.

This chain connects TRBV6-6 to TRBJ1-5; D is unresolved. Germline lookup yields CDR1 MNHNY and CDR2 SVGAGI (reference sequence). Trimming stripped 5 bases from V and 6 bases from J, with 14 bases between. The length of the CDR3 is 14 residues. This CDR3 reads CASSTGGVGQPQHF. In DNA form, the CDR3 reads TGTGCCAGCAGTACGGGAGGAGTCGGTCAGCCCCAGCATTTT.

V gene TRBV5-4 combines with J gene TRBJ1-4; 8 nucleotides line up with TRBD1. The V segment lost 4 bases and the J segment 5 bases; nucleotides outside the gene matches: 4. From germline, CDR1 is SGHNT and CDR2 YYREEE (reference sequence). The CDR3 length is 14 residues. CDR3 loop: CASSAGQENEKLFF. Here the CDR3 DNA reads TGTGCCAGCAGCGCGGGACAGGAAAATGAAAAACTGTTTTTT.

DNA for the CDR3: TGTGCCAGCAGCTTACGGGACAGGGTCGATAAGCAGTACTTC. This encodes CASSLRDRVDKQYF. This sequence joins TRBV11-3 and TRBJ2-7; 9 bases are a match to TRBD1. Germline CDR1 is SGHNT and CDR2 is YENEEA. The CDR3 loop spans 14 amino acids. Unmatched junction bases numbered 7, after V lost 2 bases and J lost 8 bases.

The chain employs TRBV28 and TRBJ1-1, with 8 bases that match TRBD1. Germline loops: CDR1 MDHEN, CDR2 SYDVKM. V shed 5 bases, J shed 5 bases, and the junction held 4 bases outside the gene matches. The CDR3 runs to 13 residues. The CDR3 protein is CASSPDRATEAFF. The CDR3 DNA is TGTGCCAGCAGTCCGGACAGGGCAACTGAAGCTTTCTTT.

V is TRBV11-2 and J is TRBJ1-4, with 7 bases lining up with TRBD1. CDR1 and CDR2 (germline): SGHAT, FQNNGV. The V segment lost 6 bases and the J segment 7 bases; nucleotides outside the gene matches: 8. This CDR3 has 14 amino acids. DNA for the CDR3: TGTGCCAGCAGATGGGACAGCGGACGTGAAAAACTGTTTTTT. It yields the protein CASRWDSGREKLFF.

The chain combines TRBV6-2 or TRBV6-3 with TRBJ2-1; no reliable D call. The CDR3 consists of 13 residues. Germline V lookup: CDR1 MNHEY, CDR2 SVGEGT. V was clipped by 2 bases and J by 9 bases, with 11 bases between them. The CDR3 DNA sequence: TGTGCCAGCAGTTACCCCCCGGCCCCTGAGCAGTTCTTC. Protein product: CASSYPPAPEQFF.

This rearrangement joins TRBV5-1 to TRBJ2-7; 7 bases align to TRBD1. The length of the CDR3 is 16 residues. Per the germline V gene, CDR1 is SGHRS and CDR2 is YFSETQ. V was pared by 3 bases and J by 2 bases, with 11 bases of the junction left unmatched. The CDR3 region has the DNA TGCGCCAGCAGCTCGGAAAGGGGACAGCTCCCCTACGAGCAGTACTTC. Its translation: CASSSERGQLPYEQYF.

The CDR3 bases are TGTGCCAGCAGTTTATCCACTAGCGGGTGGGGACCCGGGGAGCTGTTTTTT. This gives the protein CASSLSTSGWGPGELFF. The V gene is TRBV27, the J gene TRBJ2-2, with 9 bases that match TRBD2. This CDR3 has 17 residues. Germline CDR1 is MNHEY and CDR2 is SMNVEV (reference sequence). The ends lost 0 bases at V and 6 bases at J; junction bases unmatched: 8.

V and J are TRBV19 and TRBJ2-7; a weak D match, TRBD2 (6 bases). Trimming stripped 5 bases from V and 0 bases from J, with 14 bases between. The CDR3 extends over 15 amino acids. Per the germline V gene, CDR1 is LNHDA and CDR2 is SQIVND (reference sequence). The CDR3 region has the DNA TGTGCCAGTAGTTTCGGGACTGGGAGCTCCTACGAGCAGTACTTC. It specifies CASSFGTGSSYEQYF.

The chain is built from TRBV5-1 and TRBJ2-7; D may be TRBD1 or TRBD2 (5 bases each). The CDR3 runs to 14 residues. Germline CDR1 and CDR2: SGHRS and YFSETQ. V lost 2 bases and J 3 bases, leaving 12 bases between the germline ends. The CDR3 region is CASSFGTGSYEQYF. The CDR3 DNA follows: TGCGCCAGCAGCTTTGGGACGGGGAGCTACGAGCAGTACTTC.

The genes are TRBV27 and TRBJ2-1, with D possibly being TRBD2 (5 bases). Trimming cost V 3 bases and J 8 bases, with 17 bases left between them. The CDR3 runs 15 residues. The germline V gene encodes CDR1 MNHEY and CDR2 SMNVEV (reference sequence). CDR3 DNA sequence: TGTGCCAGCAGTTTTCGAGGGAGCGATTTCTATGAGCAGTTCTTC. Translating gives CASSFRGSDFYEQFF.

V and J are TRBV29-1 and TRBJ1-2; D is unclear. The CDR3 length is 11 residues. Germline V gives CDR1 SQVTM, CDR2 ANQGSEA. V shed 7 bases and J shed 7 bases, with 13 bases lying between them. The CDR3 DNA reads TGCAGCGAAGGGTCCCCTAGTGGCTACACCTTC. It encodes CSEGSPSGYTF. Using reference TRBV29-1 and TRBJ1-2 for the parts outside the CDR3, the full variable domain is SAVISQKPSRDICQRGTSLTIQCQVDSQVTMMFWYRQQPGQSLTLIATANQGSEATYESGFVIDKFPISRPNLTFSTLTVSNMSPEDSSIYLCSEGSPSGYTFGSGTRLTVV.

The genes are TRBV6-5 and TRBJ1-1, with unresolved D. Germline lookup yields CDR1 MNHEY and CDR2 SVGAGI. The ends were cut back, 11 bases at V and 1 base at J, with 14 bases in the middle. The CDR3 is made up of 13 amino acids. The CDR3 DNA follows: TGTGCCGTTACGGGGATGGAGAACACTGAAGCTTTCTTT. It yields the protein CAVTGMENTEAFF.

This clone was observed a few times. The V and J genes are TRBV6-2 or TRBV6-3 and TRBJ2-7; no firm D call. CDR1 is MNHEY and CDR2 is SVGEGT in the germline V gene. V was pared by 5 bases and J by 5 bases, with 10 bases between. This CDR3 has 12 amino acids. CDR3 sequence reads: CASSLSVDEQYF. The CDR3, as DNA: TGTGCCAGCAGTCTTTCTGTCGACGAGCAGTACTTC.

The chain recombines TRBV6-1 with TRBJ1-4; D not certain. V was cut by 3 bases and J by 8 bases, with 13 bases left in between. This CDR3 region has 14 residues. Germline V gives CDR1 MNHNS, CDR2 SASEGT. CDR3 protein: CASSDQLGVEKLFF. CDR3 sequence (DNA): TGTGCCAGCAGTGATCAGTTAGGAGTGGAAAAACTGTTTTTT.

The chain is built from TRBV7-9 and TRBJ2-7; unclear D gene. The CDR3 has 12 amino acids. Germline V CDR1 and CDR2: SEHNR, FQNEAQ (reference sequence). Trimming stripped 4 bases from V and 3 bases from J, with 7 bases between. The CDR3 here is CASSSLNYEQYF. The CDR3 DNA sequence: TGTGCCAGCAGCTCCCTCAACTACGAGCAGTACTTC.

This clone was seen once. The V gene is TRBV4-3, the J gene TRBJ1-1; D perhaps matches TRBD1 (5 bases). The germline V gene encodes CDR1 LGHNA and CDR2 YSLEER. The CDR3 sequence is 13 residues long. Trimming pared 0 bases from V and 11 bases from J, leaving 13 bases between. Written as DNA, the CDR3 is TGCGCCAGCAGCCAAGATTACCCAGGGTGGGCTTTCTTT. It yields the protein CASSQDYPGWAFF.

The chain links TRBV11-3 to TRBJ2-5; D may be TRBD2 (5 bases). This CDR3 is 15 amino acids long. V was shortened by 2 bases and J by 1 base, with 11 bases between the two germline ends. In germline, CDR1 is SGHNT, CDR2 YENEEA. DNA for the CDR3: TGTGCCAGCAGCTTAAGCGGCGTCTCCCAAGAGACCCAGTACTTC. Protein sequence: CASSLSGVSQETQYF.

As to this clone: Within the sample, other DNA sequences also encode this same CDR3. The rearrangement uses TRBV5-6 and TRBJ2-4; D gene ambiguous. V lost 0 bases, J lost 7 bases, and 8 bases lay in between. Per germline, CDR1 SGHDT and CDR2 YYEEEE. CDR3 length equals 13 residues. The CDR3 nucleotides are TGTGCCAGCAGCTTGGAGGGCCCGAACATTCAGTACTTC. Translation gives CASSLEGPNIQYF.

The CDR3: CASSVAPPKKDTYGYTF. Here the CDR3 DNA reads TGTGCCAGCAGCGTAGCCCCCCCTAAGAAGGATACTTATGGCTACACCTTC. The rearrangement joins TRBV9 to TRBJ1-2, with D uncertain. Trimming removed 0 bases at V and 5 bases at J, with 20 bases between. The CDR3 loop spans 17 amino acids. CDR1 is SGDLS and CDR2 is YYNGEE in the germline V gene.

The chain combines TRBV7-6 with TRBJ1-1; TRBD1 aligns across 8 bases. The CDR3 consists of 16 residues. Per the germline V gene, CDR1 is SGHVS and CDR2 is FNYEAQ. J gave up 0 bases and V 5 bases, and 8 bases lay outside the gene matches. This CDR3 is CASSQLDRGMNTEAFF. The CDR3 DNA follows: TGTGCCAGCAGCCAACTCGACAGGGGAATGAACACTGAAGCTTTCTTT.

The chain couples TRBV6-5 to TRBJ2-3; TRBD1 matches 9 bases. With V trimmed by 4 bases and J by 4 bases, 9 bases remained unmatched. This CDR3 comprises 16 residues. In germline, CDR1 is MNHEY, CDR2 SVGAGI. This chain's CDR3 is CASSSLLGQGADTQYF. The CDR3 DNA reads TGTGCCAGCAGTTCGTTACTGGGACAGGGCGCAGATACGCAGTATTTT.

V usage is TRBV7-9 and J usage is TRBJ2-1, with D possibly TRBD2 on 5 matching bases. Trimming took off 6 bases at V and 5 bases at J, with 20 bases between the two ends. Germline assignment: CDR1 SEHNR and CDR2 FQNEAQ (reference sequence). The CDR3 totals 16 residues. CDR3 in amino acids: CASSESVGRGHNEQFF. CDR3 bases: TGTGCCAGCAGTGAATCGGTGGGGAGAGGCCACAATGAGCAGTTCTTC.

The sample holds one count of this clone. This sequence joins TRBV19 and TRBJ1-5; D not resolved. The CDR3 totals 13 residues. The germline V gene has CDR1 LNHDA and CDR2 SQIVND (reference sequence). V lost 7 bases, J lost 6 bases, and 13 bases lay in between. The CDR3 loop is CASTIMSGQPQHF. The DNA of the CDR3 is TGTGCCAGTACTATTATGTCGGGTCAGCCCCAGCATTTT.

This clone showed up just a few times. The CDR3 nucleotides are TGCGCCAGCAGCCCTGGACTAGCGACCACCGGGGAGCTGTTTTTT. This translates into CASSPGLATTGELFF. The V gene is TRBV5-1, the J gene TRBJ2-2; 9 bases fit TRBD2. The CDR3 covers 15 residues. Trimming at V came to 4 bases and at J to 4 bases, leaving 5 bases not matched to a gene. Germline CDR1 SGHRS, CDR2 YFSETQ.

The chain couples TRBV11-2 to TRBJ2-3; D might be TRBD2 (6 bases). The ends were cut back, 0 bases at V and 1 base at J, with 8 bases in the middle. Germline V CDR1 and CDR2: SGHAT, FQNNGV. This CDR3 has 15 amino acids. CDR3 nucleotide sequence: TGTGCCAGCAGCTTAGACGGCGGGGGCACAGATACGCAGTATTTT. Amino acids: CASSLDGGGTDTQYF.